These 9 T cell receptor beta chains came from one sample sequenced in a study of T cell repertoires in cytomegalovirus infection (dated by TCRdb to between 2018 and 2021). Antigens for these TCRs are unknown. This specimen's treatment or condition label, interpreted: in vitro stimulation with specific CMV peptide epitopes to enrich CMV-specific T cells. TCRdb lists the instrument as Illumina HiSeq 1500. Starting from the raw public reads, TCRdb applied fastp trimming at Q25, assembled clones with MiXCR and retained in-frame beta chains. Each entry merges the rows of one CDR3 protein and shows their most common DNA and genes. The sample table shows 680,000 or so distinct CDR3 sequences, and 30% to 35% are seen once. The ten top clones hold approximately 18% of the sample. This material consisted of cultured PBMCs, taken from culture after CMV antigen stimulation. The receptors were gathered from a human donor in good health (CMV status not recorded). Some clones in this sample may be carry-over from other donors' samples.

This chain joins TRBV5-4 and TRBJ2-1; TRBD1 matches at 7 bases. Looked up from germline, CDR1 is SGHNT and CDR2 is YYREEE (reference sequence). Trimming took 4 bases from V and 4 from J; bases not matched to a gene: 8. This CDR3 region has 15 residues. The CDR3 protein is CASSRGQQDYNEQFF. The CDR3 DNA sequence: TGTGCCAGCAGCAGGGGACAGCAAGATTACAATGAGCAGTTCTTC.

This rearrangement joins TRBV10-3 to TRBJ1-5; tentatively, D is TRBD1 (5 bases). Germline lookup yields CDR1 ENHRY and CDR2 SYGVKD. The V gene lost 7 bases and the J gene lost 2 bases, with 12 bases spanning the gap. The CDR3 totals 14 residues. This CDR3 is CAIKAGDGNQPQHF. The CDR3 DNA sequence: TGTGCCATCAAAGCGGGGGACGGCAATCAGCCCCAGCATTTT.

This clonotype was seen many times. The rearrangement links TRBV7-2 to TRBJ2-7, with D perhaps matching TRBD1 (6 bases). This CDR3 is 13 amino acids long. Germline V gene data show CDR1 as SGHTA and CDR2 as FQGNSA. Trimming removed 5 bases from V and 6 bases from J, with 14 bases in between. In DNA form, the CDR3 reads TGTGCCAGCAGCCCACCGGGACATCCCGAGCAGTACTTC. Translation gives CASSPPGHPEQYF.

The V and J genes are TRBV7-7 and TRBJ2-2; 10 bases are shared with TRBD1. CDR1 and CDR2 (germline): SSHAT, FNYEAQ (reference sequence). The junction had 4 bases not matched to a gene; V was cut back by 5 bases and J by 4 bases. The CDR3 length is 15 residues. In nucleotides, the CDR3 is TGTGCCAGCAGCGACAGGGGGCGAGGCACCGGGGAGCTGTTTTTT. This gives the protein CASSDRGRGTGELFF.

The CDR3 DNA is TGTGCCAGCAAGCGGGCAGCATTTAGCACAGATACGCAGTATTTT. Protein product: CASKRAAFSTDTQYF. The V gene is TRBV28, the J gene TRBJ2-3, with a possible D match to TRBD2 (6 bases). Germline V gene lookup returns CDR1 MDHEN and CDR2 SYDVKM. This CDR3 spans 15 amino acids. V lost 7 bases and J lost 0, with 14 bases in between.

The DNA for the CDR3 is TGCGCCAGCAGCCAATTCGAGGGACAGGGGGCGCCGGGCACTGAAGCTTTCTTT. It encodes CASSQFEGQGAPGTEAFF. The chain has TRBV4-1 and TRBJ1-1; 12 positions agree with TRBD1. Germline assignment: CDR1 MGHRA and CDR2 YSYEKL. This CDR3 spans 18 amino acids. V dropped 2 bases and J dropped 4; count of bases not matched to a gene: 11.

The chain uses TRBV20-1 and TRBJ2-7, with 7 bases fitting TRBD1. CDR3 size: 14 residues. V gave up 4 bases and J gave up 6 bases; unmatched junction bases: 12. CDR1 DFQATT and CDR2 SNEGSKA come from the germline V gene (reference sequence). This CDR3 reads CSANRGAQAVEQYF. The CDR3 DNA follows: TGCAGTGCTAACAGGGGCGCCCAAGCCGTCGAGCAGTACTTC.

DNA of the CDR3: TGTGCCAGTAGTATTGGTAGAGAGGGCATTCAGTACTTC. The encoded protein is CASSIGREGIQYF. The chain combines TRBV19 with TRBJ2-4, with a tentative D call TRBD2 (5 bases). CDR3 length equals 13 residues. Germline V CDR1 and CDR2: LNHDA, SQIVND (reference sequence). V was clipped by 3 bases and J by 9 bases, with 12 bases between them.

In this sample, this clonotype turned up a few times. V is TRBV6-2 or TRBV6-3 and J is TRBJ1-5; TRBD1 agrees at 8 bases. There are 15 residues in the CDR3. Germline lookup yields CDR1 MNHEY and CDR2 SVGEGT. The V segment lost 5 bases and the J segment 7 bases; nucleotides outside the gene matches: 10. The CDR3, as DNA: TGTGCCAGCAGTAGCGCCGGGACAGGTGGGCAGCCCCAGCATTTT. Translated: CASSSAGTGGQPQHF.